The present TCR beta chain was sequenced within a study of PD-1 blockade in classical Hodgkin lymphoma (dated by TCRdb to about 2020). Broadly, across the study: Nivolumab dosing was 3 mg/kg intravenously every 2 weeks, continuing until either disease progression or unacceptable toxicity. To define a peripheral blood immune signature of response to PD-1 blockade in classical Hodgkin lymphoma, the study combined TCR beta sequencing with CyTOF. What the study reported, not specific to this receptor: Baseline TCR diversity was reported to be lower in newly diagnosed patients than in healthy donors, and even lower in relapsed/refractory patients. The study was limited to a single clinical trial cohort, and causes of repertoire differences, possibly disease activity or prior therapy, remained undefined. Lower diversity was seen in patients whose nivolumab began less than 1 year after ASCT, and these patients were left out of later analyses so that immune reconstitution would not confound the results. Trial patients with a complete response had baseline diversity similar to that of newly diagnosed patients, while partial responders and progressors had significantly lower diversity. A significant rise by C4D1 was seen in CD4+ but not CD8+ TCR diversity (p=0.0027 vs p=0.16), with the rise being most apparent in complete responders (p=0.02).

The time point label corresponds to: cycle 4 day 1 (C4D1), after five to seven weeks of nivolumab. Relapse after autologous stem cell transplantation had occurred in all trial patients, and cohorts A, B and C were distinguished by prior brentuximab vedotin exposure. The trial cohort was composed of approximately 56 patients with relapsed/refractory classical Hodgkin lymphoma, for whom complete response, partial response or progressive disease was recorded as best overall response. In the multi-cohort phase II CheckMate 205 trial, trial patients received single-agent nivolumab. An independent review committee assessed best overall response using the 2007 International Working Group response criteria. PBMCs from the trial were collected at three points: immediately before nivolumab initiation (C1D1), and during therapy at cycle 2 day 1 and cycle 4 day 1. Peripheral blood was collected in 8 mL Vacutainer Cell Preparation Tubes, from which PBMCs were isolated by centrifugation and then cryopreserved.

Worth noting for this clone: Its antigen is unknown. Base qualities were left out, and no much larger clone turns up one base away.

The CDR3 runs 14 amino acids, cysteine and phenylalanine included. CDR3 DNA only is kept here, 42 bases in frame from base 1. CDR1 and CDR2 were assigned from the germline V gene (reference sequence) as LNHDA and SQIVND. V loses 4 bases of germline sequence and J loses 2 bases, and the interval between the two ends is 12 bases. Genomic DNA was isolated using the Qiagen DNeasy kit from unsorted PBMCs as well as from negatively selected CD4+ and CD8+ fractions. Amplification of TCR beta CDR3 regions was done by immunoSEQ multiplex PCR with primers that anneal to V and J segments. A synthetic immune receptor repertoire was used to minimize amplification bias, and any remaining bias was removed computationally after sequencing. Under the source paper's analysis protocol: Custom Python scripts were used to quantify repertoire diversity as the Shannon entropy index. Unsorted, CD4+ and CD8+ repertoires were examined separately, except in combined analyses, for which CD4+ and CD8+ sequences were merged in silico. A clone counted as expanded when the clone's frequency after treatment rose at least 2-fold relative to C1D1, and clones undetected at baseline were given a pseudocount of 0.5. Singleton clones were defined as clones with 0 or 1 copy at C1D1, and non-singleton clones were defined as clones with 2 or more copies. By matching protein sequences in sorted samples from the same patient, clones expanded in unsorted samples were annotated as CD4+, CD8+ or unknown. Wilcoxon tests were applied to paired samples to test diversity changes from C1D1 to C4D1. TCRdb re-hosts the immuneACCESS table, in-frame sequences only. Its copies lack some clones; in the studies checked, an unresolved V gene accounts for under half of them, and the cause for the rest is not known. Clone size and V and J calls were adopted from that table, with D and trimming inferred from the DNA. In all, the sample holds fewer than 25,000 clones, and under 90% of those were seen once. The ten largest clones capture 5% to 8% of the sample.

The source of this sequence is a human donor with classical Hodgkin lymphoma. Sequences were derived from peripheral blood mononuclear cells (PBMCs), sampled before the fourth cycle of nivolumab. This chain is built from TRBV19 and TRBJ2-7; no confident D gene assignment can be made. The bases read TGTGCCAGTAGTAAACATACGGGCACCTACGAGCAGTACTTC. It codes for CASSKHTGTYEQYF.